Listed below are T cell receptor beta chains from one sample, sequenced in a study of CD8 T cells in Susac syndrome. Using its own MiXCR run on the immunoSEQ multiplex PCR reads, TCRdb lists one record per CDR3 protein. The sample carries 150,000 to 160,000 distinct CDR3 sequences, roughly 95% recorded once. The sample taken for sequencing was CD8+ T cells from PBMCs. These receptors were obtained from a human donor with multiple sclerosis. The CDR3 runs from the conserved cysteine through the conserved F or W. The order of the fields is V gene, D gene, clone size, J gene, CDR3 protein, CDR3 DNA. The D gene is left open where the match is weak. The listing skips clone size in some rows; elsewhere it reads once, few, many or a size class.

V gene: TRBV9; D gene: NA; clone size: NA; J gene: TRBJ2-3; CDR3 protein: CASSADGDTDTQYF; CDR3 DNA: TGTGCCAGCAGCGCGGATGGGGACACAGATACGCAGTATTTT
V gene: TRBV30; D gene: NA; clone size: NA; J gene: TRBJ1-1; CDR3 protein: CAWSPGSTEAFF; CDR3 DNA: TGTGCCTGGAGCCCCGGGAGCACTGAAGCTTTCTTT
V gene: TRBV23-1; D gene: TRBD1; clone size: NA; J gene: TRBJ1-2; CDR3 protein: CASSHRTGGERNGYTF; CDR3 DNA: TGCGCCAGCAGCCATCGGACAGGGGGCGAAAGGAATGGCTACACCTTC
V gene: TRBV5-4; D gene: TRBD1; clone size: few; J gene: TRBJ2-1; CDR3 protein: CASSLQGASYNEQFF; CDR3 DNA: TGTGCCAGCAGCTTGCAGGGGGCGTCCTACAATGAGCAGTTCTTC
V gene: TRBV19; D gene: NA; clone size: NA; J gene: TRBJ1-5; CDR3 protein: CASSISFWTEYSNQPQHF; CDR3 DNA: TGTGCCAGTAGTATAAGTTTTTGGACGGAATATAGCAATCAGCCCCAGCATTTT
V gene: TRBV5-6; D gene: TRBD2; clone size: once; J gene: TRBJ2-5; CDR3 protein: CASSAAGLAGEETQYF; CDR3 DNA: TGTGCCAGCAGCGCTGCCGGACTAGCGGGCGAAGAGACCCAGTACTTC
V gene: TRBV19; D gene: NA; clone size: NA; J gene: TRBJ1-2; CDR3 protein: CASSPTAGNYGYTF; CDR3 DNA: TGTGCCAGTAGCCCGACAGCCGGGAACTATGGCTACACCTTC
V gene: TRBV3-1; D gene: NA; clone size: NA; J gene: TRBJ2-2; CDR3 protein: CASSPPGVYTGELFF; CDR3 DNA: TGTGCCAGCAGCCCGCCCGGGGTTTACACCGGGGAGCTGTTTTTT
V gene: TRBV3-1; D gene: NA; clone size: NA; J gene: TRBJ1-2; CDR3 protein: CASSQGSAGINYGYTF; CDR3 DNA: TGTGCCAGCAGCCAAGGGAGTGCTGGGATCAACTATGGCTACACCTTC
V gene: TRBV29-1; D gene: NA; clone size: NA; J gene: TRBJ1-1; CDR3 protein: CSVVVSTEAFF; CDR3 DNA: TGCAGCGTTGTCGTCTCCACTGAAGCTTTCTTT
V gene: TRBV7-2; D gene: NA; clone size: NA; J gene: TRBJ2-3; CDR3 protein: CASSQHPWDADTQYF; CDR3 DNA: TGTGCCAGCAGTCAGCACCCGTGGGATGCAGATACGCAGTATTTT
V gene: TRBV7-8; D gene: NA; clone size: NA; J gene: TRBJ1-6; CDR3 protein: CASSLGGGSYNSPLHF; CDR3 DNA: TGTGCCAGCAGCTTAGGTGGGGGATCCTATAATTCACCCCTCCACTTT
V gene: TRBV5-1; D gene: NA; clone size: NA; J gene: TRBJ2-2; CDR3 protein: CASSFGRTTGELFF; CDR3 DNA: TGCGCCAGCAGCTTCGGTAGGACTACCGGGGAGCTGTTTTTT
V gene: TRBV9; D gene: TRBD2; clone size: NA; J gene: TRBJ2-2; CDR3 protein: CASSVSSGGGGELFF; CDR3 DNA: TGTGCCAGCAGCGTATCGAGCGGGGGAGGCGGGGAGCTGTTTTTT
V gene: TRBV30; D gene: NA; clone size: NA; J gene: TRBJ1-1; CDR3 protein: CACGNTEAFF; CDR3 DNA: TGTGCCTGCGGCAACACTGAAGCTTTCTTT
V gene: TRBV29-1; D gene: NA; clone size: once; J gene: TRBJ1-1; CDR3 protein: CSAHENTEAFF; CDR3 DNA: TGCAGCGCCCACGAGAACACTGAAGCTTTCTTT
V gene: TRBV7-8; D gene: NA; clone size: NA; J gene: TRBJ2-2; CDR3 protein: CASSLFGDNTGELFF; CDR3 DNA: TGTGCCAGCAGCTTATTCGGGGATAACACCGGGGAGCTGTTTTTT
V gene: TRBV9; D gene: NA; clone size: NA; J gene: TRBJ2-7; CDR3 protein: CASSVEGGPTYEQYF; CDR3 DNA: TGTGCCAGCAGCGTAGAAGGAGGGCCAACCTACGAGCAGTACTTC